Presented here are 2 T cell receptor beta chains from one specimen sequenced in a study of beta chain features in type 1 diabetes. The study reverse transcribed the entire isolated RNA, so it sequenced expressed TCRB transcripts. Produced via immunoSEQ multiplex PCR; TCRdb's table is partial and in-frame only. The sample records about 370,000 clones, around 15% being singletons. Sequenced material: naive CD4+ T cells from blood. All receptors derive from a young woman in good health.

The DNA of the CDR3 is TGCGCCAGCAGCTTCGGGGGGCTCGGCTATGGCTACACCTTC. It codes for CASSFGGLGYGYTF. The rearrangement links TRBV5-1 to TRBJ1-2; D is possibly TRBD1 (6 bases). V lost 2 bases and J 4 bases, leaving 12 bases between the germline ends. The germline V gene encodes CDR1 SGHRS and CDR2 YFSETQ. The CDR3 loop spans 14 amino acids. Variable domain in full (rest from reference TRBV5-1 and TRBJ1-2): KAGVTQTPRYLIKTRGQQVTLSCSPISGHRSVSWYQQTPGQGLQFLFEYFSETQRNKGNFPGRFSGRQFSNSRSEMNVSTLELGDSALYLCASSFGGLGYGYTFGSGTRLTVV.

This sequence joins TRBV18 and TRBJ2-5, with TRBD1 identical over 7 bases. Trimming took 3 bases from V and 2 from J; bases not matched to a gene: 6. The germline gives CDR1 KGHSH, CDR2 LQKENI. The CDR3 sequence is 15 residues long. This CDR3 reads CASSPLGQRQETQYF. In DNA form, the CDR3 reads TGTGCCAGCTCACCGTTGGGACAGCGACAAGAGACCCAGTACTTC.